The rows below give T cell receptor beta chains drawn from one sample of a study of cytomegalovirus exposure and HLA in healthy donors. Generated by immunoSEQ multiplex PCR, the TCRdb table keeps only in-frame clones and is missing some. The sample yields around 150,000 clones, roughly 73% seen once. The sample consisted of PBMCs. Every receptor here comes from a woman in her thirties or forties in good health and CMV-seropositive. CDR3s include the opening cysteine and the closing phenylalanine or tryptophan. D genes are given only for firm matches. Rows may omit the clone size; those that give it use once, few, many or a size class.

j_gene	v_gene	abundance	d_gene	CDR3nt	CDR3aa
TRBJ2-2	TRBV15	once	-	TGTGCCACCAGCTCCCCACGGGGTCGAGACGGAACATCGAACACCGGGGAGCTGTTTTTT	CATSSPRGRDGTSNTGELFF
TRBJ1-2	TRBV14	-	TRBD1	TGTGCCAGCAGCCCCCGACAGGGCTATGGCTACACCTTC	CASSPRQGYGYTF
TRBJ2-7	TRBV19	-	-	TGTGCCAGTAGTAACGGGGGGCCCGGCGAGCAGTACTTC	CASSNGGPGEQYF
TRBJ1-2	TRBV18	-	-	TGTGCCAGCTCACTCGACCTCCAAGCAGGCTATGGCTACACCTTC	CASSLDLQAGYGYTF
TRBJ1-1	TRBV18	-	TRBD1	TGTGCCAGCTCACCCCGACAGGGGACGAACACTGAAGCTTTCTTT	CASSPRQGTNTEAFF
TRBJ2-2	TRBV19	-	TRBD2	TGTGCCAGCTGGACTAGCGGGCGTACCCTCACCGGGGAGCTGTTTTTT	CASWTSGRTLTGELFF
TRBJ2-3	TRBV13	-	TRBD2	TGTGCCAGCAGCTTCAAGACTAGCGGACCCACAGATACGCAGTATTTT	CASSFKTSGPTDTQYF
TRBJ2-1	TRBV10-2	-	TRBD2	TGCGCCAGCAGTGACGGGGGACTAGCGTTCAATGAGCAGTTCTTC	CASSDGGLAFNEQFF
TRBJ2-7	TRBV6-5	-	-	TGTGCCAGCAGTTACGGTCCGGACAGCCTTTCCTACGAGCAGTACTTC	CASSYGPDSLSYEQYF
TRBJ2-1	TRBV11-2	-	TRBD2	TGTGCCAGCAGCTTAGGGGGACTAGCGGAGGGCTCCTACAATGAGCAGTTCTTC	CASSLGGLAEGSYNEQFF